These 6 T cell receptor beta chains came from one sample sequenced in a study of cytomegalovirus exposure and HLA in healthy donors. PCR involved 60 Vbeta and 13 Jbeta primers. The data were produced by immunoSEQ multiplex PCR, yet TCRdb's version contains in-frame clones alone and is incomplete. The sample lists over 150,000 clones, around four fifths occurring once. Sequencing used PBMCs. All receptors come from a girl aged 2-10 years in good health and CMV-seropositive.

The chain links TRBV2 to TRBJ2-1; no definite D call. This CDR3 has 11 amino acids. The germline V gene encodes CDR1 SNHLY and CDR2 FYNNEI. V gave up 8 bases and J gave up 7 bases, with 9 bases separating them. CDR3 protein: CASPRRNEQFF. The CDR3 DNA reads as TGTGCCAGCCCTAGAAGGAATGAGCAGTTCTTC.

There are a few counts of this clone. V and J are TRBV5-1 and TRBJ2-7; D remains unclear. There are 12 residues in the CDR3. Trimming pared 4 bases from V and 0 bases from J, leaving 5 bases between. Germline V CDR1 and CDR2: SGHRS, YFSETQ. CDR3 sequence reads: CASSPGSYEQYF. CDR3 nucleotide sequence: TGCGCCAGCAGCCCCGGCTCCTACGAGCAGTACTTC.

For the CDR3, the DNA is TGCGCCAGCAGCCCTAGACTAGCGGGACCTTCCTACGAGCAGTACTTC. Translated: CASSPRLAGPSYEQYF. The chain combines TRBV5-1 with TRBJ2-7, with TRBD2 matching over 11 bases. J lost 1 base, V lost 4 bases, and 7 bases had no gene match. The CDR3 runs 16 residues. In germline, CDR1 is SGHRS, CDR2 YFSETQ.

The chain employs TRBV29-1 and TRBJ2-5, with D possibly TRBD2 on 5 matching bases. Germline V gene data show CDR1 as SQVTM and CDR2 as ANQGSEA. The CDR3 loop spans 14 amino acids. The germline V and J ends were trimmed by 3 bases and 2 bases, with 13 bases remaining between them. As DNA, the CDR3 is TGCAGCGTTGACAAGAGGGCCGGACAAGAGACCCAGTACTTC. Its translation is CSVDKRAGQETQYF.

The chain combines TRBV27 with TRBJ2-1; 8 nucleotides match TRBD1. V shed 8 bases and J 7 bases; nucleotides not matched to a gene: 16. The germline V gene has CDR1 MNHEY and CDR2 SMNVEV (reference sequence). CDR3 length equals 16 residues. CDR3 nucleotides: TGTGCCAGCGGCTCTTATATGACAGGGGCGGAAAATGAGCAGTTCTTC. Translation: CASGSYMTGAENEQFF.

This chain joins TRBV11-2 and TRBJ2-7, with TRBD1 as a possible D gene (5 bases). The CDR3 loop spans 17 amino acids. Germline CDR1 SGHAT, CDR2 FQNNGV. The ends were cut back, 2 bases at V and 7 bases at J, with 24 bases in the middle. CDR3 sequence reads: CASSLYPSREGAGEQYF. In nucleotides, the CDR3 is TGTGCCAGCAGCTTATACCCCTCAAGGGAAGGGGCAGGGGAGCAGTACTTC.